The 27 T cell receptor beta chains listed next were all sequenced from one sample in a study of vaccination effects on CD4 cells after COVID-19. Their antigens are not known. This table comes from immunoSEQ multiplex PCR, and its TCRdb copy is limited to in-frame clones, with some not included. The table records tens of thousands of clones, around two thirds of them present only once. Culturing for 9 to 10 days preceded CD4+ T cell isolation. Each participant was given two doses of one vaccine (BNT162b2 or mRNA-1273). The input for sequencing was CD4+ T cells from PBMCs cultured without peptide, taken after COVID-19 vaccination. Every receptor here comes from a human donor who received a COVID-19 vaccine.

The chain has TRBV7-6 and TRBJ1-3, with TRBD1 identical over 7 bases. V lost 5 bases, J lost 1 base, and 5 bases stayed unmatched. The CDR3 loop spans 15 amino acids. From germline, CDR1 is SGHVS and CDR2 FNYEAQ. This chain's CDR3 is CASSGKGASGNTIYF. CDR3 DNA: TGTGCCAGCAGCGGAAAGGGGGCGTCTGGAAACACCATATATTTT.

The J gene is TRBJ2-7, the V gene TRBV5-1; 7 bases line up with TRBD1. CDR1 is SGHRS and CDR2 is YFSETQ in the germline V gene. The CDR3 loop spans 14 amino acids. Trimming removed 4 bases from V and 5 bases from J; junction bases left unmatched: 9. This CDR3 is CASSLGTVDHEQYF. In DNA form, the CDR3 reads TGCGCCAGCAGCCTCGGGACAGTCGATCACGAGCAGTACTTC.

DNA of the CDR3: TGTGCCAGCAGCCACAGTGGGGGGGGCTATGGCTACACCTTC. This sequence encodes CASSHSGGGYGYTF. The chain recombines TRBV5-4 with TRBJ1-2, with a tentative D call TRBD1 (5 bases). This CDR3 has 14 amino acids. Germline assignment: CDR1 SGHNT and CDR2 YYREEE (reference sequence). The germline V and J ends were trimmed by 4 bases and 4 bases, with 14 bases remaining between them.

The chain recombines TRBV5-1 with TRBJ2-1; 12 bases line up with TRBD2. Trimming at V came to 6 bases and at J to 0 bases, leaving 7 bases not matched to a gene. CDR1 and CDR2 (germline): SGHRS, YFSETQ. The CDR3 runs to 17 residues. CDR3 sequence: CASMASGRAVSYNEQFF. The CDR3 nucleotides read TGCGCCAGCATGGCTAGCGGGAGGGCCGTCTCCTACAATGAGCAGTTCTTC.

The chain employs TRBV5-1 and TRBJ2-2; D may be TRBD2 (6 bases). Germline V gives CDR1 SGHRS, CDR2 YFSETQ. Trimming left V 3 bases short and J 4 bases short, with 16 bases between. The CDR3 length is 16 residues. In DNA, the CDR3 is TGCGCCAGCAGCTATGACGGGAGAGCGGTCACCGGGGAGCTGTTTTTT. It codes for CASSYDGRAVTGELFF.

This sequence joins TRBV6-5 and TRBJ1-1; TRBD1 might be the D (6 bases). V was pared by 0 bases and J by 5 bases, with 13 bases between. Germline CDR1 MNHEY, CDR2 SVGAGI. This CDR3 spans 15 amino acids. The CDR3 protein is CASSYSSGGLTEAFF. The CDR3 region has the DNA TGTGCCAGCAGTTACTCGTCCGGGGGCTTGACTGAAGCTTTCTTT.

CDR3 coding DNA: TGTGCCTGGAGTACAGGGTGGGGTGGCTACACCTTC. Translation gives CAWSTGWGGYTF. V gene TRBV30 combines with J gene TRBJ1-2, with D maybe TRBD1 (6 bases). Germline V gene data show CDR1 as GTSNPN and CDR2 as SVGIG (reference sequence). There are 12 residues in the CDR3. The V gene lost 2 bases and the J gene lost 7 bases, with 11 bases spanning the gap.

CDR3 bases: TGTGCCAGCAGCCTACAGGGGGCGGTAAGCTATGGCTACACCTTC. Its protein is CASSLQGAVSYGYTF. This chain links TRBV3-1 (or the pseudogene TRBV3-2) with TRBJ1-2, with TRBD1 matching over 9 bases. The CDR3 has 15 amino acids. Trimming removed 4 bases from V and 4 bases from J; junction bases left unmatched: 7. CDR1 LGHDT and CDR2 YNNKEL come from the germline V gene (reference sequence).

This clone was observed a few times. The rearrangement uses TRBV3-1 (or the pseudogene TRBV3-2) and TRBJ2-1, with D perhaps assigned TRBD1 or TRBD2 (7 bases each). V was pared by 5 bases and J by 9 bases, with 11 bases between. Germline CDR1 LGHDT, CDR2 YNNKEL (reference sequence). The CDR3 spans 12 residues. CDR3 coding DNA: TGTGCCAGCAGCGACAGGGAGGGTGAGCAGTTCTTC. Protein: CASSDREGEQFF.

The rearrangement links TRBV7-2 to TRBJ1-3; D not resolved. Trimming removed 7 bases at V and 0 bases at J, with 10 bases between. The CDR3 runs to 14 residues. Germline CDR1 and CDR2: SGHTA and FQGNSA. In DNA form, the CDR3 reads TGTGCCAGCACCCTAGGGTTCTCTGGAAACACCATATATTTT. Amino acids: CASTLGFSGNTIYF.

The sample holds a few counts of this clone. The chain recombines TRBV24-1 with TRBJ2-1, with D perhaps matching TRBD2 (6 bases). This CDR3 contains 15 residues. Trimming removed 3 bases at V and 0 bases at J, with 8 bases between. Germline CDR1 and CDR2: KGHDR and SFDVKD. The chain's CDR3 is CATSDGSGSYNEQFF. In nucleotides, the CDR3 is TGTGCCACCAGTGATGGTAGCGGCTCCTACAATGAGCAGTTCTTC.

The V call is TRBV5-1, the J call TRBJ2-5; D possibly corresponds to TRBD2 (7 bases). V lost 4 bases and J lost 4, with 20 bases in between. Germline V gene lookup returns CDR1 SGHRS and CDR2 YFSETQ. CDR3 length: 16 residues. The CDR3 is CASSRDLGGGPETQYF. CDR3 nucleotide sequence: TGCGCCAGCAGCAGAGACTTGGGGGGGGGCCCAGAGACCCAGTACTTC.

CDR3 sequence (DNA): TGTGCCAGCAGTTACTCGACCTCCTCCCATTACGAGCAGTACTTC. It yields the protein CASSYSTSSHYEQYF. V and J are TRBV6-2 or TRBV6-3 and TRBJ2-7; the D is unclear. Germline CDR1 reads MNHEY; CDR2 reads SVGEGT. The CDR3 loop spans 15 amino acids. Trimming removed 0 bases from V and 4 bases from J, with 13 bases in between.

This sequence joins TRBV29-1 and TRBJ2-3; D not certain. The CDR3 is 13 residues long. Between the trimmed V and J ends, which lost 3 bases and 2 bases, there was a span of 9 bases. Looked up from germline, CDR1 is SQVTM and CDR2 is ANQGSEA. In nucleotides, the CDR3 is TGCAGCGTTGATGGGCTTTACACAGATACGCAGTATTTT. Translating gives CSVDGLYTDTQYF.

This clone was seen just once. This chain connects TRBV2 to TRBJ1-5; possible D gene TRBD1, 6 bases. Germline CDR1 is SNHLY and CDR2 is FYNNEI. The CDR3 is 15 amino acids. Trimming removed 4 bases at V and 6 bases at J, with 16 bases between. The CDR3 here is CASSVGGQVGQPQHF. The CDR3 DNA reads TGTGCCAGCAGTGTGGGGGGCCAGGTTGGTCAGCCCCAGCATTTT.

A single count supports this clone. The genes are TRBV28 and TRBJ2-7; TRBD1 is a possible D gene (6 bases). V lost 6 bases, J lost 5 bases, and 23 bases lay in between. CDR1 and CDR2 (germline): MDHEN, SYDVKM. The CDR3 has 16 residues. For the CDR3, the DNA is TGTGCCAGCAGAAAGATATCGGGACATTTTGCCCACGAGCAGTACTTC. It is translated as CASRKISGHFAHEQYF.

This clone was counted once. The rearrangement uses TRBV19 and TRBJ2-7, with D perhaps matching TRBD1 (6 bases). The CDR3 is made up of 16 amino acids. The V end was cut by 5 bases, the J end by 0 bases, with 17 bases between. CDR1 is LNHDA, CDR2 SQIVND, per germline (reference sequence). CDR3 nucleotides: TGTGCCAGTAGTCCAGGGGCGAGCGGATTCTCCTACGAGCAGTACTTC. Amino acids: CASSPGASGFSYEQYF.

This chain uses TRBV19 with TRBJ2-2; D not resolved. The germline V gene has CDR1 LNHDA and CDR2 SQIVND (reference sequence). V lost 4 bases, J lost 5 bases, and 20 bases lay in between. The CDR3 totals 17 residues. CDR3 DNA: TGTGCCAGTAGTAGGGCTTCAAGGACGGCTCTTACCGGGGAGCTGTTTTTT. Translating gives CASSRASRTALTGELFF. The full variable domain, in which reference TRBV19 and TRBJ2-2 provide the parts outside the CDR3, is DGGITQSPKYLFRKEGQNVTLSCEQNLNHDAMYWYRQDPGQGLRLIYYSQIVNDFQKGDIAEGYSVSREKKESFPLTVTSAQKNPTAFYLCASSRASRTALTGELFFGEGSRLTVL.

The CDR3 DNA reads TGTGCCAGCAGTCAAGGGACAAGCAATAGCAATCAGCCCCAGCATTTT. It codes for CASSQGTSNSNQPQHF. This chain uses TRBV2 with TRBJ1-5; D is possibly TRBD1 (6 bases). The length of the CDR3 is 16 residues. CDR1 is SNHLY, CDR2 FYNNEI, per germline. With 5 bases removed from V and 0 bases from J, the gap between germline ends came to 14 bases.

This chain links TRBV6-5 with TRBJ2-5; 7 nucleotides agree with TRBD1. The CDR3 is made up of 14 amino acids. Germline V gives CDR1 MNHEY, CDR2 SVGAGI. V shed 4 bases and J 4 bases; nucleotides not matched to a gene: 6. CDR3 loop: CASSLDRVRETQYF. In DNA, the CDR3 is TGTGCCAGCAGTTTAGACAGGGTCCGAGAGACCCAGTACTTC.

The V gene is TRBV11-3, the J gene TRBJ1-1; 9 positions agree with TRBD1. The V gene end was trimmed by 2 bases and the J gene end by 1 base; junction bases not matched to a gene: 2. This CDR3 spans 15 amino acids. Per the germline V gene, CDR1 is SGHNT and CDR2 is YENEEA. The CDR3, as DNA: TGTGCCAGCAGCTTATCGGGACAGGGGAACACTGAAGCTTTCTTT. It yields the protein CASSLSGQGNTEAFF.

The table lists this clone with a few counts. V gene TRBV10-1 combines with J gene TRBJ2-2; D is tentatively TRBD1 or TRBD2 (6 bases each). Germline CDR1 and CDR2: WNHNN and SYGVQD (reference sequence). The CDR3 runs to 15 residues. Trimming removed 4 bases at V and 4 bases at J, with 13 bases between. CDR3 sequence: CASSVGGTFTGELFF. CDR3 DNA sequence: TGCGCCAGCAGTGTAGGGGGGACATTCACCGGGGAGCTGTTTTTT.

This rearrangement joins TRBV10-2 to TRBJ1-1; TRBD1 is a possible D gene (5 bases). V was shortened by 6 bases and J by 5 bases, with 13 bases between the two germline ends. Germline V gene data show CDR1 as WSHSY and CDR2 as SAAADI. The CDR3 runs to 13 residues. This CDR3 reads CASRQGTGTEAFF. In DNA form, the CDR3 reads TGCGCCAGCAGGCAGGGCACGGGGACTGAAGCTTTCTTT.

The rearrangement uses TRBV27 and TRBJ2-3, with 10 bases that match TRBD1. The CDR3 loop spans 17 amino acids. Per the germline V gene, CDR1 is MNHEY and CDR2 is SMNVEV (reference sequence). V gave up 2 bases and J gave up 2 bases; unmatched junction bases: 7. The CDR3 bases are TGTGCCAGCAGTTTAACGTCGACAGGGGGCTACACAGATACGCAGTATTTT. Amino acids: CASSLTSTGGYTDTQYF.

This clone was seen only a few times. The V call is TRBV5-1, the J call TRBJ2-7, with 7 bases matching TRBD2. The germline V gene has CDR1 SGHRS and CDR2 YFSETQ. J lost 3 bases, V lost 4 bases, and 10 bases had no gene match. CDR3 length equals 15 residues. The CDR3 DNA reads TGCGCCAGCAGCCTTGGGGCGGGGGTAGGCTACGAGCAGTACTTC. Translation gives CASSLGAGVGYEQYF.

The gene calls are TRBV19 and TRBJ1-3; the D is unclear. There are 14 residues in the CDR3. Deletions cut 1 base from V and 5 bases from J, with 9 bases between. CDR1 LNHDA and CDR2 SQIVND come from the germline V gene (reference sequence). The CDR3 loop reads CASSIGGSRNTIYF. The CDR3, as DNA: TGTGCCAGTAGTATAGGAGGGAGCAGAAACACCATATATTTT.

V usage is TRBV7-2 and J usage is TRBJ1-5; D perhaps matches TRBD1 (6 bases). Germline V gives CDR1 SGHTA, CDR2 FQGNSA. This CDR3 comprises 15 residues. Trimming cost V 0 bases and J 6 bases, with 12 bases left between them. In DNA, the CDR3 is TGTGCCAGCAGCTTAGCGCCGGGGGCGGTTCAGCCCCAGCATTTT. Translating it yields CASSLAPGAVQPQHF.